These 11 T cell receptor beta chains were sequenced from one sample in a study of Graves' ophthalmopathy and Graves' hyperthyroidism. Amplification from RNA transcripts yielded the TCR beta CDR3 regions. First-round RT-PCR employed HTBI primers, with a second-round multiplex PCR after it. Using its own MiXCR run on the multiplex PCR reads, TCRdb lists one record per CDR3 protein. The data contain about 550,000 distinct CDR3 sequences, under 40% of them singletons. The sequencing sample was made of peripheral blood or thyroid tissue (not recorded which). All receptors come from an adult man with Graves' hyperthyroidism.

The chain is built from TRBV20-1 and TRBJ2-5; 7 bases map to TRBD2. V lost 3 bases and J lost 9; bases outside the gene matches: 10. CDR3 length: 13 amino acids. The germline gives CDR1 DFQATT, CDR2 SNEGSKA (reference sequence). The CDR3 nucleotides are TGCAGTGCTAGTCGAGGGAGGGGTCAGCCCCAGTACTTC. Encoded protein: CSASRGRGQPQYF.

In this sample, this clonotype turned up many times. The chain joins TRBV12-3 or TRBV12-4 to TRBJ2-7; D assignment may be TRBD1 or TRBD2 (5 bases each). Between the trimmed V and J ends, which lost 4 bases and 4 bases, there was a span of 23 bases. The CDR3 loop spans 17 amino acids. CDR3 coding DNA: TGTGCCAGCAGTTACCCGTCCGCAGGGAGTTCGCCTTACGAGCAGTACTTC. This sequence encodes CASSYPSAGSSPYEQYF.

CDR3 nucleotides: TGTGCCAGCAGTTCCGGAGGAGGAGGGAGTTTCTATGGCTACACCTTC. Translated, it gives CASSSGGGGSFYGYTF. This chain links TRBV28 with TRBJ1-2; D is uncertain. V lost 4 bases and J lost 4, with 19 bases in between. From germline, CDR1 is MDHEN and CDR2 SYDVKM. The CDR3 totals 16 residues.

The chain employs TRBV10-3 and TRBJ1-2, with a tentative D call TRBD1 (5 bases). Germline CDR1 is ENHRY and CDR2 is SYGVKD. CDR3 length: 13 residues. Deletions cut 5 bases from V and 0 bases from J, with 7 bases between. Here the CDR3 reads CAISSDTNYGYTF. CDR3 in DNA: TGTGCCATCAGTTCGGACACTAACTATGGCTACACCTTC.

This clonotype was detected many times. The J gene is TRBJ2-7, the V gene TRBV20-1; 12 bases are a match to TRBD1. This CDR3 has 18 amino acids. The ends lost 3 bases at V and 2 bases at J; junction bases unmatched: 14. Germline V lookup: CDR1 DFQATT, CDR2 SNEGSKA (reference sequence). The CDR3 DNA follows: TGCAGTGCTAGGAGTTGGCGGGACAGGGGGCAAGGCACCTACGAGCAGTACTTC. Protein: CSARSWRDRGQGTYEQYF.

V and J are TRBV29-1 and TRBJ2-5; D may correspond to TRBD1 or TRBD2 (6 bases each). The CDR3 runs to 12 residues. Trimming cost V 8 bases and J 1 base, with 11 bases left between them. The V gene's germline CDR1 is SQVTM and CDR2 ANQGSEA. This CDR3 reads CSLGGGQETQYF. DNA of the CDR3: TGCAGCTTAGGAGGGGGCCAAGAGACCCAGTACTTC. Variable domain in full (rest from reference TRBV29-1 and TRBJ2-5): SAVISQKPSRDICQRGTSLTIQCQVDSQVTMMFWYRQQPGQSLTLIATANQGSEATYESGFVIDKFPISRPNLTFSTLTVSNMSPEDSSIYLCSLGGGQETQYFGPGTRLLVL.

The sample holds many counts of this clonotype. The chain uses TRBV2 and TRBJ1-2; D ambiguous. V lost 7 bases and J 5 bases, leaving 11 bases between the germline ends. This CDR3 contains 12 residues. Germline-derived CDR1 and CDR2 are SNHLY and FYNNEI. The CDR3 DNA follows: TGTGCCAGCACCCTAGGATGGTATGGCTACACCTTC. This encodes CASTLGWYGYTF.

A single count supports this clonotype. V usage is TRBV30 and J usage is TRBJ1-1, with D possibly being TRBD1 (5 bases). Looked up from germline, CDR1 is GTSNPN and CDR2 is SVGIG (reference sequence). This CDR3 contains 13 residues. The ends were cut back, 4 bases at V and 3 bases at J, with 12 bases in the middle. The CDR3 reads CAWTGGWDTEAFF. Written as DNA, the CDR3 is TGTGCCTGGACCGGGGGATGGGACACTGAAGCTTTCTTT.

This clonotype came up a few times. The chain links TRBV7-2 to TRBJ1-5, with D uncertain. This CDR3 has 16 residues. Germline assignment: CDR1 SGHTA and CDR2 FQGNSA. V was clipped by 1 base and J by 0 bases, with 10 bases between them. CDR3 bases: TGTGCCAGCAGCTTAGACGGGCGAGATAGCAATCAGCCCCAGCATTTT. Translated: CASSLDGRDSNQPQHF.

This clonotype appeared once. The gene calls are TRBV29-1 and TRBJ1-2, with D perhaps matching TRBD1 (5 bases). From germline, CDR1 is SQVTM and CDR2 ANQGSEA. This CDR3 has 14 amino acids. The V end was cut by 6 bases, the J end by 0 bases, with 14 bases between. CDR3 sequence: CSVLRGNPNYGYTF. The CDR3 DNA follows: TGCAGCGTGCTCCGGGGGAATCCTAACTATGGCTACACCTTC.

The V call is TRBV7-2, the J call TRBJ2-5, with a weak D call TRBD1 (7 bases). Between the trimmed V and J ends, which lost 6 bases and 9 bases, there was a span of 20 bases. The V gene's germline CDR1 is SGHTA and CDR2 FQGNSA. This CDR3 is 14 amino acids long. The DNA of the CDR3 is TGTGCCAGCAGTAGCGGACAGGCCAATGGGCCCCAGTACTTC. As protein: CASSSGQANGPQYF.